This is a list of T cell receptor beta chains from one sample in a study of CD8+ T cells in alopecia areata. Libraries were prepared by immunoSEQ multiplex PCR; TCRdb keeps only in-frame clonotypes and omits some of them. The repertoire holds some 220,000 clones, with about 58% as singletons. Sequenced here: CD4+ T cells sorted from blood, sampled at week 4, from a patient treated with tofacitinib. These receptor sequences come from a human donor with alopecia areata. Both conserved end residues are trimmed from each CDR3.

TRBJ2-7,TRBV30,AWSVDVGSYEQY
TRBJ2-3,TRBV6-4,ASSDQAGTDTQY
TRBJ1-2,TRBV10-3,AISGGTGSYDGYT
TRBJ1-1,TRBV9,ASSERTGGTEAF
TRBJ2-3,TRBV6-5,ASSPKGQYTDTQY
TRBJ2-1,TRBV29-1,SVAPLNEQF
TRBJ1-1,TRBV30,AWSEDRGTEAF
TRBJ2-7,TRBV5-6,ASSLLDTLSVEQY
TRBJ2-1,TRBV5-1,ASSLHTSTYEQF
TRBJ2-1,TRBV2,ASRLSLNLGNEQF
TRBJ2-1,TRBV27,ASRGLIYNEQF
TRBJ1-6,TRBV5-1,ASRGDRANSPLH
TRBJ1-2,TRBV19,ASTRDMINYGYT
TRBJ2-7,TRBV29-1,SVKTSGGTYEQY
TRBJ1-1,TRBV30,AWSVKSQNTEAF